The next 15 T cell receptor beta chains were all read from a single sample in a study of blood T cell repertoires in COVID-19. Produced via immunoSEQ multiplex PCR; TCRdb's table is partial and in-frame only. Among some 120,000 clones listed, roughly 91% were seen once. Sequencing was done on a sample of peripheral blood. The receptors come from a human donor with acute or convalescent COVID-19. The donor label of this sample is uncertain.

V gene TRBV6-4 combines with J gene TRBJ1-1; D gene unclear. This CDR3 comprises 13 residues. Germline V lookup: CDR1 MRHNA, CDR2 SNTAGT. V lost 4 bases and J lost 2, with 8 bases in between. CDR3 sequence: CASSVAENTEAFF. The CDR3 nucleotides read TGTGCCAGCAGTGTTGCAGAAAACACTGAAGCTTTCTTT.

The V call is TRBV5-1, the J call TRBJ1-2; the D is unclear. Germline V gives CDR1 SGHRS, CDR2 YFSETQ. Deletions cut 0 bases from V and 4 bases from J, with 7 bases between. There are 13 residues in the CDR3. In DNA, the CDR3 is TGCGCCAGCAGCTTGGACAGTTTCTATGGCTACACCTTC. Its translation: CASSLDSFYGYTF.

V and J are TRBV19 and TRBJ1-4; tentatively, D is TRBD1 (6 bases). Deletions cut 5 bases from V and 10 bases from J, with 20 bases between. The CDR3 loop spans 15 amino acids. Looked up from germline, CDR1 is LNHDA and CDR2 is SQIVND (reference sequence). The CDR3 bases are TGTGCCAGTAGTCCAACTTCAGGGGCCCCCGGAAAACTGTTTTTT. It specifies CASSPTSGAPGKLFF.

The chain employs TRBV9 and TRBJ2-2, with TRBD2 identical over 9 bases. CDR1 SGDLS and CDR2 YYNGEE come from the germline V gene. The CDR3 is 16 residues long. V was pared by 4 bases and J by 7 bases, with 11 bases of the junction left unmatched. The CDR3 bases are TGTGCCAGCAGCACTGGACTAGCGCGGGTTCACGGGGAGCTGTTTTTT. It is translated as CASSTGLARVHGELFF.

This CDR3 reads CASSGDGVGNTIYF. Here the CDR3 DNA reads TGTGCCAGCAGCGGCGACGGGGTTGGAAACACCATATATTTT. The J gene is TRBJ1-3, the V gene TRBV28; D is undetermined. This CDR3 region has 14 residues. The germline gives CDR1 MDHEN, CDR2 SYDVKM. The V end lost 6 bases, the J end lost 3 bases, and 12 bases lay between the germline ends.

V is TRBV3-1 (or the pseudogene TRBV3-2) and J is TRBJ2-7; D may be TRBD2 (7 bases). CDR3 size: 18 residues. The V gene lost 0 bases and the J gene lost 0 bases, with 18 bases spanning the gap. Per germline, CDR1 LGHDT and CDR2 YNNKEL (reference sequence). The CDR3 region is CASSQDAFRGAGSYEQYF. The CDR3 DNA follows: TGTGCCAGCAGCCAAGATGCCTTTCGGGGGGCCGGCTCCTACGAGCAGTACTTC.

J is TRBJ1-2 and V is TRBV18; 8 bases agree with TRBD1. Germline values: CDR1 KGHSH, CDR2 LQKENI. Germline trimming cut 2 bases from V and 7 bases from J; bases unmatched to any gene: 12. CDR3 length: 16 residues. The CDR3, as DNA: TGTGCCAGCTCACCATTTACAGGGGGAGATACGTTTGGCTACACCTTC. Its translation is CASSPFTGGDTFGYTF.

This chain's CDR3 is CASSPPTRSDTQYF. Written as DNA, the CDR3 is TGTGCCAGCAGTCCACCGACTAGGTCAGATACGCAGTATTTT. The V call is TRBV6-6, the J call TRBJ2-3; a weak D match, TRBD2 (6 bases). Trimming shortened V by 5 bases and J by 4 bases, and 13 bases separated the two germline ends. CDR3 size: 14 residues. The germline V gene has CDR1 MNHNY and CDR2 SVGAGI (reference sequence).

The chain joins TRBV5-1 to TRBJ2-5; TRBD2 aligns across 9 bases. V lost 0 bases and J lost 4; bases outside the gene matches: 10. Germline-derived CDR1 and CDR2 are SGHRS and YFSETQ. CDR3 length: 17 amino acids. The chain's CDR3 is CASSLGPSGGRAETQYF. The DNA for the CDR3 is TGCGCCAGCAGCTTGGGCCCCTCGGGCGGGAGGGCAGAGACCCAGTACTTC.

The gene calls are TRBV5-6 and TRBJ1-3; unclear D gene. This CDR3 region has 13 residues. Germline V gives CDR1 SGHDT, CDR2 YYEEEE. The CDR3 DNA reads TGTGGCCGTGAGGGTGGTTCTGGAAACACCATATATTTT. This translates into CGREGGSGNTIYF.

This clone was observed a handful of times. CDR3 nucleotides: TGCAGCGTTGAATTGCCTAGCGGGGGGGAGACCCAGTACTTC. Its translation: CSVELPSGGETQYF. The chain carries TRBV29-1 and TRBJ2-5; TRBD2 aligns across 11 bases. This CDR3 region has 14 residues. Germline CDR1 is SQVTM and CDR2 is ANQGSEA. Trimming at V came to 2 bases and at J to 5 bases, leaving 4 bases not matched to a gene.

Concerning this clone itself: Other DNA sequences in this specimen translate into the identical CDR3. The chain couples TRBV5-1 to TRBJ2-1, with TRBD2 matching over 8 bases. The CDR3 extends over 15 amino acids. Germline V gives CDR1 SGHRS, CDR2 YFSETQ. V lost 0 bases, J lost 1 base, and 0 bases stayed unmatched. DNA of the CDR3: TGCGCCAGCAGCTTGGCTAGCGGGTCCTACAATGAGCAGTTCTTC. Translating it yields CASSLASGSYNEQFF.

The V call is TRBV12-5, the J call TRBJ1-5; 8 nucleotides align to TRBD1. CDR1 is LGHNT and CDR2 is FRNRAP in the germline V gene. The CDR3 has 17 amino acids. J was trimmed by 6 bases and V by 6 bases; bases with no gene match: 16. The CDR3 region is CASGSPEWQGAGQPQHF. In DNA form, the CDR3 reads TGTGCTAGTGGGAGTCCGGAGTGGCAGGGGGCCGGTCAGCCCCAGCATTTT.

The chain is built from TRBV5-4 and TRBJ1-1; 7 bases match TRBD1. The CDR3 has 16 amino acids. V lost 0 bases to trimming and J lost 2 bases; unmatched junction nucleotides: 7. Per germline, CDR1 SGHNT and CDR2 YYREEE (reference sequence). The CDR3 spells CASSLGPTGSNTEAFF. In DNA form, the CDR3 reads TGTGCCAGCAGCTTGGGGCCGACAGGGTCAAACACTGAAGCTTTCTTT.

CDR3 nucleotides: TGCGCCAGCAGCTTGGACTTTGGCTCCTACAATGAGCAGTTCTTC. This gives the protein CASSLDFGSYNEQFF. The chain recombines TRBV5-1 with TRBJ2-1; D not resolved. V was shortened by 0 bases and J by 0 bases, with 7 bases between the two germline ends. Per germline, CDR1 SGHRS and CDR2 YFSETQ. The CDR3 runs to 15 residues.